The T cell receptor (beta chain) under discussion was sequenced for a study of blood T cell repertoires in COVID-19. Study-wide context: Collection of acute and convalescent COVID-19 samples took place in the United States, Italy and Spain.

The CDR3 spans 15 residues. CDR1 and CDR2 from the germline V gene are SGHRS and YFSETQ. V lost 4 bases and J 8 bases, leaving 20 bases between the germline ends. Original methodology: Nucleated cell number was recorded as an estimate derived from reference gene primer amplification. Produced via immunoSEQ multiplex PCR; TCRdb's table is partial and in-frame only. The V and J calls and clone size are taken from that table; D and trimming were inferred from the DNA. The table includes approximately 190,000 clones, around four fifths detected once. What was sequenced was peripheral blood. The clonotype was recovered from a human donor in a cohort sampled during active COVID-19. This chain connects TRBV5-1 to TRBJ2-3; D possibly corresponds to TRBD2 (6 bases). The CDR3 bases are TGCGCCAGCAGCGACGGCGGGGCGCATCAGAGTACGCAGTATTTT. This gives the protein CASSDGGAHQSTQYF. Together with reference TRBV5-1 and TRBJ2-3, the CDR3 gives the full variable domain: KAGVTQTPRYLIKTRGQQVTLSCSPISGHRSVSWYQQTPGQGLQFLFEYFSETQRNKGNFPGRFSGRQFSNSRSEMNVSTLELGDSALYLCASSDGGAHQSTQYFGPGTRLTVL.